The TCR beta chain described here comes from a study of shared clonotypes between healthy human individuals. Profiling relied on immunoSEQ multiplex PCR, and the TCRdb table lists in-frame clones only, not all of them. The sample carries some 2.1 million clones, over 85% recorded once. Deletions cut 1 base from V and 9 bases from J, with 13 bases between. Germline V gene data show CDR1 as PRHDT and CDR2 as FYEKMQ (reference sequence). This CDR3 comprises 14 residues. The naive CD8 population came from CD45RO-negative cells selected for CCR7, without terminally differentiated effector memory CD45RA+ cells. This clone was seen just once.

V is TRBV13 and J is TRBJ2-1; tentative D call: TRBD1 (5 bases). This TCR derives from a man aged 18 to 35 in good health. Sequenced input: naive CD8+ T cells sorted from blood. The CDR3 is CASSLVRQGGEQFF. DNA for the CDR3: TGTGCCAGCAGCTTAGTTAGGCAGGGTGGTGAGCAGTTCTTC.